A selection of T cell receptor beta chains follows, all from one sample in a study of blood T cell repertoires in COVID-19. Here immunoSEQ multiplex PCR was the method, and the copy in TCRdb shows in-frame clones only, minus some. The table records some 220,000 clones, about 85% of them present only once. Material: peripheral blood. Every receptor here comes from a young woman who had recovered from COVID-19. Both conserved end residues are part of each CDR3. Fields, in order: D gene, J gene, clone size, V gene, CDR3 DNA, CDR3 protein. The D gene is left open where the match is weak. Rows may omit the clone size; those that give it use once, few, many or a size class.

D: TRBD2
J: TRBJ2-1
size: .
V: TRBV3-1/TRBV3-2
DNA: TGTGCCAGCAGCCCACGGACGTGGCGGCGGGAGGGCCATGAGCAGTTCTTC
CDR3: CASSPRTWRREGHEQFF

D: .
J: TRBJ1-5
size: .
V: TRBV12-5
DNA: TGTGCTAGTGGTTTTGAGTCCGGTTTTCGTAACAATCAGCCCCAGCATTTT
CDR3: CASGFESGFRNNQPQHF

D: .
J: TRBJ2-7
size: .
V: TRBV7-2
DNA: TGTGCCAGCAGCTTAGGAAGCGGGCCCTCCTACGAGCAGTACTTC
CDR3: CASSLGSGPSYEQYF

D: TRBD2
J: TRBJ2-1
size: .
V: TRBV28
DNA: TGTGCCAGCAGCATTTTTGGACTAGCGGGATTTCTGAATGAGCAGTTCTTC
CDR3: CASSIFGLAGFLNEQFF

D: .
J: TRBJ2-2
size: .
V: TRBV18
DNA: TGTGCCAGCTCACCACGAGGTGCAACGAACACCGGGGAGCTGTTTTTT
CDR3: CASSPRGATNTGELFF

D: TRBD1
J: TRBJ1-4
size: .
V: TRBV15
DNA: TGTGCCACCAGTAGGGACAGGAGAAATGAAAAACTGTTTTTT
CDR3: CATSRDRRNEKLFF

D: .
J: TRBJ2-1
size: .
V: TRBV18
DNA: TGTGCCAGCTCACCCCAGGATGAGCAGTTCTTC
CDR3: CASSPQDEQFF

D: .
J: TRBJ1-1
size: .
V: TRBV9
DNA: TGTGCCAGCAGCACCCAGACAGTCATGAACACTGAAGCTTTCTTT
CDR3: CASSTQTVMNTEAFF

D: TRBD1
J: TRBJ2-7
size: .
V: TRBV27
DNA: TGTGCCAGCAGTTTATCGGCAGGGGGCTACGAGCAGTACTTC
CDR3: CASSLSAGGYEQYF

D: TRBD1
J: TRBJ1-2
size: .
V: TRBV19
DNA: TGTGCCAGTATGAGACAGGGTTTCGACTATGGCTACACCTTC
CDR3: CASMRQGFDYGYTF

D: TRBD2
J: TRBJ2-1
size: .
V: TRBV15
DNA: TGTGCCACCAGCGGGAATCTAGCGGGCACTGTCAATGAGCAGTTCTTC
CDR3: CATSGNLAGTVNEQFF

D: .
J: TRBJ2-1
size: .
V: TRBV6-5
DNA: TGTGCCACGGGCCTAGCGAGCTCCTACAATGAGCAGTTCTTC
CDR3: CATGLASSYNEQFF

D: .
J: TRBJ2-7
size: .
V: TRBV10-3
DNA: TGTGCCATCAGCGGGGTGGGGCAGGGCCTGACAGGGCAGTACTTC
CDR3: CAISGVGQGLTGQYF

D: TRBD1
J: TRBJ2-5
size: .
V: TRBV13
DNA: TGTGCCAGCAGGGGGACAGGGCAAGAGACCCAGTACTTC
CDR3: CASRGTGQETQYF

D: .
J: TRBJ2-1
size: .
V: TRBV19
DNA: TGTGCCAGTATGAGGACTACGACGGATGAGCAGTTCTTC
CDR3: CASMRTTTDEQFF

D: .
J: TRBJ2-2
size: .
V: TRBV7-3
DNA: TGTGCCAGCAGCCCCCTGGGGCAGGGCGCCGGGGAGCTGTTTTTT
CDR3: CASSPLGQGAGELFF

D: TRBD2
J: TRBJ2-5
size: .
V: TRBV11-2
DNA: TGTGCCAGCAGCTCGCCCCGGGGGGCTAGCGGGGAGGGAGAGACCCAGTACTTC
CDR3: CASSSPRGASGEGETQYF

D: TRBD2
J: TRBJ2-1
size: .
V: TRBV5-6
DNA: TGTGCCAGCAGCTTGGGGCTAGCGGGAGGATTTGCCTACAATGAGCAGTTCTTC
CDR3: CASSLGLAGGFAYNEQFF

D: TRBD1
J: TRBJ2-2
size: .
V: TRBV13
DNA: TGTGCCAGCAACGACAGGGGGGACACCGGGGAGCTGTTTTTT
CDR3: CASNDRGDTGELFF

D: .
J: TRBJ1-3
size: .
V: TRBV6-2/TRBV6-3
DNA: TGTGCCAGCAGTTACGGGGGCTTACCTGTCTCTGGAAACACCATATATTTT
CDR3: CASSYGGLPVSGNTIYF

D: .
J: TRBJ1-2
size: .
V: TRBV20-1
DNA: TGCAGTGCTAAAGGGGAATATGGCTACACCTTC
CDR3: CSAKGEYGYTF

D: .
J: TRBJ1-2
size: .
V: TRBV5-5
DNA: TGTGCCAGCAGCTTCCCTTTTAAGGGGCGAGACTATGGCTACACCTTC
CDR3: CASSFPFKGRDYGYTF

D: .
J: TRBJ2-2
size: .
V: TRBV14
DNA: TGTGCCAGCAGCCAAGCAGGACAGCTTACCACCGGGGAGCTGTTTTTT
CDR3: CASSQAGQLTTGELFF

D: TRBD1
J: TRBJ1-2
size: once
V: TRBV10-3
DNA: TGTGCCATCAGACGCTACAGGGGAGGCTATGGCTACACCTTC
CDR3: CAIRRYRGGYGYTF

D: .
J: TRBJ1-3
size: .
V: TRBV4-3
DNA: TGCGCCAGCAGCCAAGATTGGGGACAAGTTTCCTCTGGAAACACCATATATTTT
CDR3: CASSQDWGQVSSGNTIYF